This T cell receptor beta chain appears in the sequencing data of a study of blood T cell repertoires in COVID-19. Study as a whole: Nucleic acid was either cDNA or gDNA, and it came from T cells, B-cell-depleted T cells, or PBMCs.

Original processing methods: Nucleated cell counts were estimated from reference gene primer amplification. TCRdb's copy holds only in-frame clones and misses some; the assay was immunoSEQ multiplex PCR. The D gene and trimming were derived from the DNA, and the V and J assignments and clone size from that table. The data show 130,000 to 150,000 clones, with approximately 84% seen just once and roughly 2.7% held by the top ten. The sequence was collected from a human donor with acute or convalescent COVID-19. The donor label of this sample is uncertain. The material sequenced was peripheral blood.

CDR3 region: CASSLDTRSAGTEAFF. The DNA of the CDR3 is TGTGCCAGCAGCTTGGACACACGGTCGGCAGGTACTGAAGCTTTCTTT. The rearrangement uses TRBV5-4 and TRBJ1-1; D call uncertain. V was cut by 0 bases and J by 5 bases, with 17 bases left in between. The germline gives CDR1 SGHNT, CDR2 YYREEE (reference sequence). The CDR3 has 16 amino acids.